This passage covers 2 T cell receptor beta chains from one sample sequenced in a study of CD8 T cells in Susac syndrome. A quantity of roughly 0.5 to 1 ug RNA underwent reverse transcription using random hexamers. TCRdb reprocessed the immunoSEQ multiplex PCR reads with MiXCR, giving one entry per CDR3 protein. The repertoire holds a few hundred thousand distinct CDR3 sequences, with around 96% as singletons. Sequenced sample: CD4+ T cells from PBMCs. These receptors all stem from a human donor with multiple sclerosis.

The chain couples TRBV12-3 or TRBV12-4 to TRBJ1-2; a weak D match, TRBD1 (5 bases). V was trimmed by 10 bases and J by 7 bases, leaving 19 bases between them. This CDR3 is 13 amino acids long. The chain's CDR3 is CATTSRRAFGYTF. CDR3 bases: TGTGCCACCACTTCCCGCAGGGCGTTTGGCTACACCTTC.

V usage is TRBV30 and J usage is TRBJ2-2; no reliable D call. V dropped 3 bases and J dropped 4 bases, with 3 bases sitting between them. Germline V gene sequence: CDR1 GTSNPN, CDR2 SVGIG (reference sequence). The CDR3 has 11 residues. The CDR3 spells CAWRFTGELFF. CDR3 sequence (DNA): TGTGCCTGGAGGTTCACCGGGGAGCTGTTTTTT.